This T cell receptor (beta chain) was recorded in a study of cytomegalovirus exposure and HLA in healthy donors. Study-level findings and limits: A classifier reportedly called cytomegalovirus status with high sensitivity and specificity. Near-uniform donor sequencing depth was presumed by presence/absence analyses. Around 160 TCR beta chains were listed as cytomegalovirus-associated. One variant, a missense change in DCLRE1C, was linked in a later analysis to TCR beta V- and J-gene trimming.

A remark on this clone: No antigen is known for it.

60 Vbeta and 13 Jbeta primers were used in PCR. TCRdb's table, derived via immunoSEQ multiplex PCR, lists solely in-frame clones and lacks some. This sample has over 150,000 clones; 87% occur once, and the top ten carry under 0.95%. The sequence was obtained from a woman in her twenties or thirties in good health and CMV-seronegative. The sample taken for sequencing was PBMCs.

CDR3 residues: CASTRLGTSPYNEQFF. The CDR3 DNA reads as TGTGCCAGCACCCGCTTGGGGACTAGCCCCTACAATGAGCAGTTCTTC. The V and J genes are TRBV2 and TRBJ2-1; 9 nucleotides line up with TRBD2. There are 16 residues in the CDR3. After removal of 7 bases from V and 2 bases from J, the junction contained 9 bases not matched to a gene. Germline CDR1 is SNHLY and CDR2 is FYNNEI.